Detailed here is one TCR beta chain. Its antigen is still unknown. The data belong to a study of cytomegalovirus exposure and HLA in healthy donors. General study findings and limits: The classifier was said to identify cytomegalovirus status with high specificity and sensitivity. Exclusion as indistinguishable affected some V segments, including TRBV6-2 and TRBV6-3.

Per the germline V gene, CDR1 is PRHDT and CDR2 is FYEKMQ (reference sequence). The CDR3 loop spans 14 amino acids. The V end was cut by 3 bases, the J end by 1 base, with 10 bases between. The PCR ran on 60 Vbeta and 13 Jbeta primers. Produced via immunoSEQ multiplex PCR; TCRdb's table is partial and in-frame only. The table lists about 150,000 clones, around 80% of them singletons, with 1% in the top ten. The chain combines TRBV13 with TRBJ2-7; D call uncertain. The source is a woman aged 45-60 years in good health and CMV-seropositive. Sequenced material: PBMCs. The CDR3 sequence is CASSLGAWSYEQYF. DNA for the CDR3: TGTGCCAGCAGCTTGGGCGCCTGGTCCTACGAGCAGTACTTC.